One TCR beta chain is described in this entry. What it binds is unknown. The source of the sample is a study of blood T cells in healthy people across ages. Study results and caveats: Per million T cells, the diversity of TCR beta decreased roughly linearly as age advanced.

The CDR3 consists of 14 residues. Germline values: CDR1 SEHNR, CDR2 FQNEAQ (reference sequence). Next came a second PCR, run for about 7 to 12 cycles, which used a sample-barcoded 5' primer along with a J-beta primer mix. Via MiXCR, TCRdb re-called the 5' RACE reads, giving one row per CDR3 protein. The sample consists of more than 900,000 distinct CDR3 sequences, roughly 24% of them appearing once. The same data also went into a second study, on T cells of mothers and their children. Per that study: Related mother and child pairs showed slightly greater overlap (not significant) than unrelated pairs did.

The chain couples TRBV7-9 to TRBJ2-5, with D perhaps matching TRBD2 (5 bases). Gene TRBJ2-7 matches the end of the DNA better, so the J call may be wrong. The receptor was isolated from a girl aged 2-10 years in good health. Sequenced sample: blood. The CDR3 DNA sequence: TGTGCCAGCAGCTACGGGGTAGGGATGGACGAGCAGTACTTC. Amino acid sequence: CASSYGVGMDEQYF.